These T cell receptor beta chains were read from a single sample in a study of Tregs in tolerant kidney transplant recipients. The table came from immunoSEQ multiplex PCR; TCRdb's copy has only in-frame clones and leaves some out. The sample includes 95,000 or so clones, roughly 93% of them seen just once. Sample: CD4+ T cells from blood (PBMCs), taken 12 months after the transplant. The receptors here all came from a human patient who received a combined kidney and bone marrow transplant. Part of the T cells may come from the graft donor. The CDR3 runs from the conserved cysteine through the conserved F or W. The order of the fields is J gene, D gene, V gene, clone size, CDR3 DNA, CDR3 protein. The D gene is left open where the match is weak. Some rows have no size entry. The others give once, few or many, or a class for an expanded clone.

TRBJ2-7,TRBD2,TRBV4-2,few,TGTGCCAGCAGCCAATTACTAGCGGGAGGGCCAAACGAGCAGTACTTC,CASSQLLAGGPNEQYF
TRBJ1-4,-,TRBV5-8,-,TGTGCCAGCAGCCGGTGGGGGGATGAAAAACTGTTTTTT,CASSRWGDEKLFF
TRBJ2-3,-,TRBV11-3,-,TGTGCCAGCAGCTTTGTCGGCACAGATACGCAGTATTTT,CASSFVGTDTQYF
TRBJ1-4,TRBD1,TRBV7-2,-,TGTGCCAGCAGCTTATATGCGACAGGGGTTGAAAAACTGTTTTTT,CASSLYATGVEKLFF
TRBJ2-3,-,TRBV7-9,-,TGTGCCAGCAGCCCAGGCACGTTTAGCACAGATACGCAGTATTTT,CASSPGTFSTDTQYF
TRBJ2-5,-,TRBV30,-,TGTGCCTCAGGGAAAACTAAAGAGACCCAGTACTTC,CASGKTKETQYF
TRBJ2-3,-,TRBV10-3,-,TGTGCCATCAGTGAGTGGACAACGTCTAGCACAGATACGCAGTATTTT,CAISEWTTSSTDTQYF
TRBJ2-3,-,TRBV5-1,-,TGCGCCAGCAGACTAGGTGGCACAGATACGCAGTATTTT,CASRLGGTDTQYF
TRBJ2-7,-,TRBV4-2,-,TGTGCCAGCAGCCAATTGTGGGAGTCATCCTCCTACGAGCAGTACTTC,CASSQLWESSSYEQYF
TRBJ1-2,TRBD1,TRBV30,-,TGTGCCTGGAGTTCGGACCGGGACAGACACTATGGCTACACCTTC,CAWSSDRDRHYGYTF
TRBJ2-5,TRBD2,TRBV5-1,-,TGCGCCAGCAGCTTGCGTGGGACTACACTCCAAGAGACCCAGTACTTC,CASSLRGTTLQETQYF
TRBJ2-2,-,TRBV5-1,-,TGCGCCAGCAGCTCCAGTTTAGCGAGCGGGGAGCTGTTTTTT,CASSSSLASGELFF
TRBJ2-5,-,TRBV7-2,-,TGTGCCAGCAGCTTAGTGCCAGCGGGAGAGACCCAGTACTTC,CASSLVPAGETQYF
TRBJ1-2,-,TRBV19,-,TGTGCCAGTAGTATGACGGCGGGCCACTACTCAGGCTACACCTTC,CASSMTAGHYSGYTF
TRBJ1-2,-,TRBV9,-,TGTGCCAGCAAAAGCACTTTTTCCTATGGCTACACCTTC,CASKSTFSYGYTF
TRBJ2-1,-,TRBV5-4,-,TGTGCCAGCAGTTCTATTACAGGCACTCCAGAGCAGTTCTTC,CASSSITGTPEQFF
TRBJ2-1,-,TRBV6-5,-,TGTGCCAGCAGTTATAATATCGCGGAGTACAATGAGCAGTTCTTC,CASSYNIAEYNEQFF
TRBJ2-5,TRBD1,TRBV10-3,-,TGTGCCATCAGGGACAGGGGGCAAGAGACCCAGTACTTC,CAIRDRGQETQYF
TRBJ1-6,-,TRBV7-3,-,TGTGCCAGCAGCTTAAATAGCCGCAATTCACCCCTCCACTTT,CASSLNSRNSPLHF
TRBJ2-7,TRBD2,TRBV11-3,-,TGTGCCAGCAGCTTTAGGTCTAGCGGGACCCACGAGCAGTACTTC,CASSFRSSGTHEQYF
TRBJ1-1,TRBD1,TRBV18,once,TGTGCCAGCTCACTATCACAGGGGTGGAACACTGAAGCTTTCTTT,CASSLSQGWNTEAFF
TRBJ1-2,TRBD1,TRBV5-1,-,TGCGCCAGCAGCGGGACAGTCTATGGCTACACCTTC,CASSGTVYGYTF
TRBJ2-6,-,TRBV27,-,TGTGCCAGCAGTTTATGGCAGGGTGCCACCTCTGGGGCCAACGTCCTGACTTTC,CASSLWQGATSGANVLTF
TRBJ2-7,-,TRBV7-8,-,TGTGCCAGCAGCTTTAGCTCCTACGAGCAGTACTTC,CASSFSSYEQYF
TRBJ2-3,-,TRBV19,-,TGTGCCAGTAGTCACCTGGGGCCCAGCACAGATACGCAGTATTTT,CASSHLGPSTDTQYF
TRBJ2-7,TRBD1,TRBV20-1,-,TGCAGTGCCCAGGGGGCCTACGAGCAGTACTTC,CSAQGAYEQYF
TRBJ2-3,TRBD1,TRBV4-3,once,TGCGCCAGCAGCCAGGTTCCTAGACAGGGTACAGATACGCAGTATTTT,CASSQVPRQGTDTQYF
TRBJ1-5,TRBD1,TRBV10-3,once,TGTGCCATCACCCCAGACAGGGCTCAGCCCCAGCATTTT,CAITPDRAQPQHF
TRBJ2-3,-,TRBV11-2,-,TGTGCCAGCAGCTTAGGGCCAGATACGCAGTATTTT,CASSLGPDTQYF
TRBJ2-1,TRBD1,TRBV4-2,-,TGTGCCAGCAGCCAAAACCGGGACAGCTCCTACAATGAGCAGTTCTTC,CASSQNRDSSYNEQFF
TRBJ2-1,-,TRBV5-1,-,TGCGCCAGCAGCTTTGGACAACGTCAGGGTGAGCAGTTCTTC,CASSFGQRQGEQFF
TRBJ2-7,TRBD1,TRBV11-3,-,TGTGCCAGCACCATCGGGACAGGGGGCTTTTACGAGCAGTACTTC,CASTIGTGGFYEQYF
TRBJ2-1,TRBD1,TRBV7-9,-,TGTGCCAGCAGCTTAGGCGCCAGGGGGCGCCGGGACAATGAGCAGTTCTTC,CASSLGARGRRDNEQFF
TRBJ1-3,TRBD1,TRBV29-1,-,TGCAGCGACTTTCCAGGGGGAAAGTCTGGAAACACCATATATTTT,CSDFPGGKSGNTIYF
TRBJ2-1,-,TRBV27,-,TGTGCCAGCAGTTTCCTGAGGGCCCACTCCTACAATGAGCAGTTCTTC,CASSFLRAHSYNEQFF
TRBJ2-3,TRBD2,TRBV7-9,-,TGTGCCAGCAGCTCGACTAGCTTGGGTGATACGCAGTATTTT,CASSSTSLGDTQYF
TRBJ2-2,TRBD2,TRBV6-4,-,TGTGCCAGCAGTGTTGGGGGGGGATCGCACACCGGGGAGCTGTTTTTT,CASSVGGGSHTGELFF
TRBJ2-5,-,TRBV18,-,TGTGCCAGCTCACCCCGAGGCGGGGTCCAAGAGACCCAGTACTTC,CASSPRGGVQETQYF
TRBJ2-3,-,TRBV11-3,-,TGTGCCAGCAGCTTAGAGGAGTTGAGGAATACGCAGTATTTT,CASSLEELRNTQYF
TRBJ2-7,-,TRBV7-2,-,TGTGCCAGCAGCTTAGTGGGAGGTATCTCCTACGAGCAGTACTTC,CASSLVGGISYEQYF
TRBJ2-2,-,TRBV7-8,-,TGTGCCAGCAGCCGGAGAGCTCGGACCGGGGAGCTGTTTTTT,CASSRRARTGELFF
TRBJ2-1,-,TRBV4-3,-,TGCGCCAGCAGCCAAGCCAGGTGGGATGAGCAGTTCTTC,CASSQARWDEQFF
TRBJ2-1,-,TRBV19,-,TGTGCCAGTAAGGTAGAGGGTTCGGGGACCTACAATGAGCAGTTCTTC,CASKVEGSGTYNEQFF
TRBJ1-6,TRBD1,TRBV19,-,TGTGCCAGTAGTATTGACAGGGGAAATTCACCCCTCCACTTT,CASSIDRGNSPLHF
TRBJ2-2,-,TRBV2,-,TGTGCCAGCATTTTGACAGGAGGATGGTTTTTT,CASILTGGWFF
TRBJ1-3,-,TRBV18,-,TGTGCCAGCTCGCTCGAGCGAAACACCATATATTTT,CASSLERNTIYF